The 10 T cell receptor beta chains presented below share a single source sample, sequenced in a study of T cells in Graves' hyperthyroidism and ophthalmopathy (dated by TCRdb to the late 2010s). Library creation used multiplex PCR. Sequencing instrument: Illumina HiSeq 2000. Amplification of TCR beta CDR3 regions was carried out from RNA transcripts. A first-round RT-PCR of the TCR CDR3 used the HTBI primer set with the Qiagen OneStep RT-PCR kit. Using fastp trimming at Q25 and MiXCR clonotype assembly, TCRdb reanalyzed the public sequencing data and kept in-frame beta chains. CDR3 protein duplicates are merged, each entry listing the most common genes and DNA. The sample table contains around 570,000 distinct CDR3 sequences; only one count was recorded for less than 20% of them. The top ten constitute roughly 47% of the sample. Sequences were obtained from blood. The receptor set was obtained from a man between 35 and 55 years old with Graves' ophthalmopathy.

The J gene is TRBJ1-1, the V gene TRBV13; D is uncertain. The germline gives CDR1 PRHDT, CDR2 FYEKMQ (reference sequence). The ends were cut back, 5 bases at V and 5 bases at J, with 18 bases in the middle. The CDR3 sequence is 15 residues long. As DNA, the CDR3 is TGTGCCAGCAGCCCAAATAGGGAAGTAGCGACTGAAGCTTTCTTT. This codes for CASSPNREVATEAFF.

This clonotype was counted only a few times. A much larger clone lies a single base off, so this may be a read error. The chain combines TRBV28 with TRBJ2-7, with a tentative D call TRBD1 (6 bases). Trimming stripped 2 bases from V and 2 bases from J, with 13 bases between. There are 15 residues in the CDR3. CDR1 and CDR2 from the germline V gene are MDHEN and SYDVKM. This CDR3 reads CASSLAGTTTYEQYF. CDR3 DNA: TGTGCCAGCAGTTTAGCCGGGACAACGACCTACGAGCAGTACTTC.

This clonotype has at least ten counts. This rearrangement joins TRBV12-5 to TRBJ1-1, with D uncertain. From germline, CDR1 is LGHNT and CDR2 FRNRAP. The CDR3 runs 13 residues. The germline V and J ends were trimmed by 5 bases and 1 base, with 8 bases remaining between them. Here the CDR3 reads CASGPPSNTEAFF. The CDR3, as DNA: TGTGCTAGTGGTCCCCCCTCGAACACTGAAGCTTTCTTT.

This clonotype was observed a few times. This chain connects TRBV5-5 to TRBJ2-1; 10 positions match TRBD1. Germline loops: CDR1 SGHKS, CDR2 YYEKEE (reference sequence). V trimming: 7 bases; J trimming: 5 bases; junction bases outside the gene matches: 3. The CDR3 has 13 residues. CDR3 amino acids: CASGTGVHNEQFF. In nucleotides, the CDR3 is TGTGCCAGCGGGACAGGGGTCCACAATGAGCAGTTCTTC.

The chain employs TRBV27 and TRBJ2-1; D might be TRBD2 (6 bases). The CDR3 spans 16 residues. In germline, CDR1 is MNHEY, CDR2 SMNVEV (reference sequence). Trimming shortened V by 4 bases and J by 12 bases, and 25 bases separated the two germline ends. CDR3 residues: CASSSGGNGGTPGQFF. The CDR3 nucleotides are TGTGCCAGCAGTTCGGGCGGTAACGGGGGAACACCCGGGCAGTTCTTC.

This clonotype has at least ten counts. The chain joins TRBV27 to TRBJ1-5; no clear D. Germline loops: CDR1 MNHEY, CDR2 SMNVEV (reference sequence). The CDR3 is 13 amino acids. With 5 bases removed from V and 7 bases from J, the gap between germline ends came to 12 bases. The CDR3 DNA reads as TGTGCCAGCAGTCCATCCCGGGGACAGCCCCAGCATTTT. Translating gives CASSPSRGQPQHF.

This clonotype has only one observation. The chain is built from TRBV30 and TRBJ2-7, with 7 bases aligning to TRBD1. The CDR3 runs to 11 residues. Germline V gene data show CDR1 as GTSNPN and CDR2 as SVGIG (reference sequence). The J segment lost 6 bases and the V segment lost 1 base, leaving 0 bases of the junction unmatched. The CDR3 region has the DNA TGTGCCTGGAGTGACAGGGGCGAGCAGTACTTC. Its protein product is CAWSDRGEQYF.

J is TRBJ2-2 and V is TRBV7-9; 7 positions match TRBD2. This CDR3 has 15 residues. Trimming removed 5 bases from V and 6 bases from J; junction bases left unmatched: 9. The germline gives CDR1 SEHNR, CDR2 FQNEAQ (reference sequence). The CDR3 DNA reads as TGTGCCAGCAGCATCCACCGTACTAGCGCCGGGGAGCTGTTTTTT. Translated, it gives CASSIHRTSAGELFF.

This clonotype was picked up a small number of times. The rearrangement uses TRBV28 and TRBJ1-3; TRBD1 matches at 8 bases. V was clipped by 0 bases and J by 2 bases; unmatched bases: 15. This CDR3 has 20 amino acids. Germline V gives CDR1 MDHEN, CDR2 SYDVKM. The CDR3 nucleotides are TGTGCCAGCAGTTTATGGGGGACAGGTAGTAGCATTAAGCCTGGAAACACCATATATTTT. Its protein product is CASSLWGTGSSIKPGNTIYF.

This clonotype was detected ten times or more. The chain recombines TRBV28 with TRBJ2-7, with 9 bases that match TRBD1. The CDR3 runs to 19 residues. With V trimmed by 3 bases and J by 2 bases, 17 bases remained unmatched. The germline CDR1 and CDR2 sequences are MDHEN and SYDVKM. The CDR3 region has the DNA TGTGCCAGCAGTTTTAATACGAAGGGGATCAGGACAGGGGCCTACGAGCAGTACTTC. It is translated as CASSFNTKGIRTGAYEQYF.